This paragraph reports one TCR beta chain. This clonotype was seen more than once but under ten times. Its antigen is currently not known. Per-base quality was not reported, and no clone a single base away is much larger than it. Its CDR3 holds 13 amino acids, cysteine through phenylalanine. The read is trimmed to its CDR3 DNA, 39 bases read in frame from base 1. V is pared back by 3 bases and J by 11 bases, with 14 bases lying between the germline termini. The germline V gene specifies KGHDR as CDR1 and SFDVKD as CDR2. The data are from a study of regulatory T cells in long-lasting Graves disease (dated by TCRdb to the early 2020s). Turning to the overall study: Antithyroid drugs had been taken for less than 3 months by newly diagnosed Graves' disease patients. Peripheral blood TCR sequencing and RNA sequencing compared persistent Graves' disease patients with newly diagnosed Graves' disease patients. The study took place in China and was registered as a clinical trial. TCR sequencing covered some 13 persistent and 20 or so newly diagnosed Graves' disease patients, around 35 samples in total. Overall study results and their limits: Sequencing and analysis were limited to the TCR beta chain. Because the primary lesion, thyroid tissue, could not be accessed, the study looked at peripheral blood alone. Persistent patients shared more public clonotypes among themselves (over 2,500) than newly diagnosed patients did (roughly 920). Persistent disease showed preferential use of TRBV28, TRBJ1-2 and TRBJ2-5, whereas newly diagnosed disease favored TRBV20-1 and TRBJ2-1. The small sample size was acknowledged by the authors as a limitation that may reduce accuracy. Persistent Graves' disease patients showed lower TCR Shannon entropy and fewer highly expanded clones than newly diagnosed patients, suggesting clonal expansion.

Library construction relied on multiplex PCR. Sequenced using an Illumina HiSeq 4000. CDR3 regions were amplified by Arm-PCR with iRepertoire HTBI primers to construct TCR beta libraries. Before sequencing, the PCR products underwent gel purification. Under the source paper's analysis protocol: Across samples, about 63 TRBV and roughly 13 TRBJ segments were identified and used for gene usage analysis of CDR3 amino acid clonotypes. Filtered high-quality paired reads were merged into contigs using COPE and FqMerger. BLAST was used to align contigs to IMGT TRBV, TRBD and TRBJ reference genes, and CDR3 was defined according to IMGT. Highly expanded clones were defined as clonotypes with a frequency above 0.1%. Shannon entropy was used to measure repertoire diversity, and the Gini coefficient was used to measure V-J evenness. A clonotype found in more than one individual was treated as public. TCRdb reanalyzed the raw reads on its own, using fastp at Q25 for trimming and MiXCR for clone calling, and kept in-frame beta chains. Rows matching on CDR3 protein sequence are summarized as one entry with the most common DNA and genes. None of the V and J calls come from the authors' own analysis; TCRdb made them. This sample has roughly 500,000 distinct CDR3 sequences in its table, and around 15% of those were observed once. Roughly 18% of the sample is in the top ten clones.

The time point label corresponds to: newly diagnosed GD, antithyroid drugs for less than 3 months. For both TCR sequencing and RNA sequencing, RNA was extracted from PBMCs using TRIzol. The diagnosis of Graves' disease was made according to American Thyroid Association guidelines. Patients for the study were recruited at an endocrinology department in Xi'an, China. Each patient gave about 9.1 milliliters of peripheral blood, collected in an EDTA anticoagulant tube. Ficoll Paque Plus density gradient separation was used to isolate PBMCs, and no additional T cell sorting was done. An Agilent 2100 Bioanalyzer and agarose gel were used to assess RNA quality, and a NanoDrop 2000 was used to measure RNA concentration. This sample also appeared in a second study, on T cells in Graves' hyperthyroidism and ophthalmopathy. As described in the second report: A patient counted as having stable Graves' hyperthyroidism if no progression to ophthalmopathy occurred over 18 months of follow-up. The hyperthyroidism patients were between 18 and 65 years old and newly diagnosed, with a disease duration of less than 2 months. Any patient with an uncontrolled infection, another autoimmune disease, pregnancy or lactation was excluded. Diagnoses were based on clinical symptoms, serum thyroxine and TRAb, thyroid ultrasound and orbital computed tomography. The first round of RT-PCR for the TCR CDR3 was performed with the HTBI primer set and the Qiagen OneStep RT-PCR kit. Most expanded thyroid clonotypes (frequency above 0.001) were also detected in blood, a finding suggesting that blood repertoires may reflect thyroid immune responses. A 13 V-J signature model separated ophthalmopathy from stable hyperthyroidism, with around 90% sensitivity and 81.08% specificity in cross-validation and 80%/75% in testing. During validation, the model predicted progression to ophthalmopathy a median of roughly six months ahead of onset, with more than 60% sensitivity and about 75% specificity. To identify distinguishing TCR V-J signatures, a discovery cohort of about a hundred patients was used, comprising 43 with Graves' ophthalmopathy and approximately 57 with stable Graves' hyperthyroidism. An independent validation cohort of under 20 hyperthyroidism patients and approximately 16 patients who later progressed to ophthalmopathy tested prospective prediction of ophthalmopathy. The 100 discovery patients were divided at random into training and test sets in a 7:3 ratio. In roughly six Graves' hyperthyroidism patients, the study also compared T-cell repertoires from thyroid tissue with T-cell repertoires from blood. After sampling, hyperthyroidism patients received methimazole starting at 30 mg daily, and ophthalmopathy patients received high-dose intravenous methylprednisolone. The libraries were constructed in a second round of multiplex PCR and then size-selected and purified. Sequencing of the libraries was done on an Illumina HiSeq2000 using paired-end 100 bp reads. Raw data were processed with SOAPnuke, discarding reads with adapters, uncalled bases, mean Phred below 15, or no exact constant-primer or identifier match. COPE v1.2.5 was used to merge high-quality paired reads, and clonotypes were defined as unique nucleotide sequences. MiTCR v1.1 was used to align clonotypes to the IMGT TRBV, TRBD and TRBJ reference segments. The analysis included only V-J combinations with a frequency above 0.0001, which together covered approximately 99% of the repertoires. The TCS score was defined as F50 (clonal expansion) divided by E x V (chaos), with BLOSUM62-based TCRdist calculated between CDR3 peptides within each V-J. Welch's t-statistics and random forest reduced roughly 530 V-J features to 10 to 15, which were used in a naive Bayes classifier (R e1071). No statistical method was used to set the sample size in advance, and investigators knew the group allocation. The paper describes TCR Vbeta CDR3 sequencing of about 140 peripheral blood samples, made up of around 41 ophthalmopathy patients, some 80 hyperthyroidism patients and about 17 progressor patients.

Sequenced material: peripheral blood mononuclear cells (PBMCs), taken at new diagnosis, from a patient treated with antithyroid drugs. The rearranged chain carries TRBV24-1 and TRBJ2-3, with no confidently assigned D gene. The TCR sequence derives from a woman aged 50 to 65 with Graves disease. Donor details come from another sample of the same person, matched by shared clones. Here the CDR3 is given as CATSDPVVYRQYF. The nucleotide sequence reads TGTGCCACCAGTGATCCAGTCGTCTATAGGCAGTATTTT.